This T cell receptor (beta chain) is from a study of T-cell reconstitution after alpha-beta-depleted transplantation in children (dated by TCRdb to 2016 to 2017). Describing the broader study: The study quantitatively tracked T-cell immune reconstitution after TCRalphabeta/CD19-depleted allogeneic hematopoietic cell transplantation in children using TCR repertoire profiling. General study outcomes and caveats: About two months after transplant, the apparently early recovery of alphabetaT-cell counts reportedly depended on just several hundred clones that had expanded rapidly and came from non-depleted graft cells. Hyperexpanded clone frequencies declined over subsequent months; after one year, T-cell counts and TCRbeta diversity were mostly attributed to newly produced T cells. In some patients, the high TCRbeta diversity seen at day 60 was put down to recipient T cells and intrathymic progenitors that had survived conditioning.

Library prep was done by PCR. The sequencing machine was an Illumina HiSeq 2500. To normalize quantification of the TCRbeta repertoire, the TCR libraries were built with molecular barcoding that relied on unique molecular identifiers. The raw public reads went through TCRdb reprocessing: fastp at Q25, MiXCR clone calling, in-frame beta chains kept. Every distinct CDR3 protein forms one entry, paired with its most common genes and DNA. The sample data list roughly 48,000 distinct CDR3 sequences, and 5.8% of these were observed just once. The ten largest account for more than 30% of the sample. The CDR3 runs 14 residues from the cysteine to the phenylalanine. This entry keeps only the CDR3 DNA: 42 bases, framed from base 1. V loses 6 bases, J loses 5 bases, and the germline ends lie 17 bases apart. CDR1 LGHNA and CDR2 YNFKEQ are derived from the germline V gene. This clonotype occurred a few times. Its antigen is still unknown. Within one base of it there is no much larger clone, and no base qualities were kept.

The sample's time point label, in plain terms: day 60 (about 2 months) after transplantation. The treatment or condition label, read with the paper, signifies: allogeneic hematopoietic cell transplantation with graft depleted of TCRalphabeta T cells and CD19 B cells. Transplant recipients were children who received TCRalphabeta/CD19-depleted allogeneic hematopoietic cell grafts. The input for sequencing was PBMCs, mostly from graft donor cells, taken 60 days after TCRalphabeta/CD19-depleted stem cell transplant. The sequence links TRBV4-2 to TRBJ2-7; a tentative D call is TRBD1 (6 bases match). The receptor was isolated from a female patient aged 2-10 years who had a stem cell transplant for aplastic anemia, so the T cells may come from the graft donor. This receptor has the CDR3 CASRPYTGPHEQYF. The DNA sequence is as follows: TGTGCCAGCAGACCCTACACAGGGCCCCACGAGCAGTACTTC.